The clone carrying this T cell receptor (beta chain) was counted many times. The target antigen is unknown. The entry originates in a study of T cell repertoires in cytomegalovirus infection. In the study overall: Public TCR beta signatures provided an indication of both CMV infection and a matching HLA type.

CDR3 length: 18 residues. The V end lost 1 base, the J end lost 0 bases, and 18 bases lay between the germline ends. Per germline, CDR1 SGHVS and CDR2 FQNEAQ. One entry per CDR3 protein, called by TCRdb with MiXCR from the reads. The sample has about 310,000 distinct CDR3 sequences, 20% to 25% seen once. The J gene is TRBJ1-1, the V gene TRBV7-8, with D maybe TRBD1 (6 bases). The TCR was taken from a human donor in good health (CMV status not recorded). Some clones in this sample may be carry-over from other donors' samples. Here the sequenced sample was cultured PBMCs, taken from culture after CMV antigen stimulation. CDR3 protein: CASSLEGRGQKMNTEAFF. CDR3 nucleotides: TGTGCCAGCAGCTTAGAGGGCAGGGGTCAGAAAATGAACACTGAAGCTTTCTTT.